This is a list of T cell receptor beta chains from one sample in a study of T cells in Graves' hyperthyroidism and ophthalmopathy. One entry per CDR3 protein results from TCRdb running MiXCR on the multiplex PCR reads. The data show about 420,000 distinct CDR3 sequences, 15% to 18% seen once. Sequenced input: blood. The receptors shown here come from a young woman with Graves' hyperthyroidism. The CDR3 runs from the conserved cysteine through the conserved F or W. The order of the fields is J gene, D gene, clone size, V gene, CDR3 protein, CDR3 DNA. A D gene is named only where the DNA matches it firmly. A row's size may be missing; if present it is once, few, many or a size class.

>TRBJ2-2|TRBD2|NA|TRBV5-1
CASSLFPGGDTGELFF
TGCGCCAGCAGCCTCTTTCCCGGGGGGGACACCGGGGAGCTGTTTTTT
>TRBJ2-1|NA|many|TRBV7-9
CASSSGVGEQFF
TGTGCCAGCAGCTCCGGCGTCGGTGAGCAGTTCTTC
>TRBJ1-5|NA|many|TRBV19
CASSGNGYQPQHF
TGTGCCAGTAGTGGCAACGGTTACCAGCCCCAGCATTTT
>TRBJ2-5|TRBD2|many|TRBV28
CASSSPGGNQETQYF
TGTGCCAGCAGTTCCCCGGGGGGGAACCAAGAGACCCAGTACTTC
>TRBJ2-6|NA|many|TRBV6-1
CASSKLGTSGANVLTF
TGTGCCAGCAGTAAACTTGGGACGTCTGGGGCCAACGTCCTGACTTTC
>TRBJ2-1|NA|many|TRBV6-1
CASTANEMNEQFF
TGTGCCAGCACCGCAAATGAAATGAATGAGCAGTTCTTC
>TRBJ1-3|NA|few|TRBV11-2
CASSLEQTMSSGNTTYF
TGTGCCAGCAGCTTAGAGCAGACGATGAGCTCTGGAAACACCACATATTTT
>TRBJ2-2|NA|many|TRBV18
CASSPRENTGELFF
TGTGCCAGCTCACCACGAGAGAACACCGGGGAGCTGTTTTTT
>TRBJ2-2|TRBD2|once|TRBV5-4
CASSLELAGTGELFF
TGTGCCAGCAGCCTTGAGCTAGCGGGGACCGGGGAGCTGTTTTTT
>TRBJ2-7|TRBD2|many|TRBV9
CASSGPERASGLHEQYF
TGTGCCAGCAGCGGACCGGAACGGGCTAGCGGTTTGCACGAGCAGTACTTC
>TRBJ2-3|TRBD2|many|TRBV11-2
CASSFTSGSTDTQYF
TGTGCCAGCAGCTTTACTAGCGGTAGCACAGATACGCAGTATTTT
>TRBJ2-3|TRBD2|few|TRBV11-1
CASSLGDLSSGSRTDTQYF
TGTGCCAGCAGCTTAGGTGACCTCTCTAGCGGGAGTCGTACAGATACGCAGTATTTT
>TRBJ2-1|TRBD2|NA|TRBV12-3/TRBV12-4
CASSLGSSGRASSYNEQFF
TGTGCCAGCAGTTTAGGAAGTAGCGGGAGGGCGAGCTCCTACAATGAGCAGTTCTTC
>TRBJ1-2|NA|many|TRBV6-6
CASSYQQGFGYTF
TGTGCCAGCAGTTACCAACAGGGTTTTGGCTACACCTTC
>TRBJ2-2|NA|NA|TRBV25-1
CASSEYDGGRTPRTGELFF
TGTGCCAGCAGTGAATATGATGGAGGTCGAACCCCACGCACCGGGGAGCTGTTTTTT
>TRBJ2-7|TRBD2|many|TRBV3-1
CASSHGEGLAGAYEQYF
TGTGCCAGCAGCCATGGGGAAGGACTAGCGGGGGCCTACGAGCAGTACTTC
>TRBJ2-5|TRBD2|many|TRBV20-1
CSALTGGTQYF
TGCAGTGCTCTTACGGGGGGGACCCAGTACTTC
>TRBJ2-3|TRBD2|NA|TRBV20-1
CSARTSGAGTDTQYF
TGCAGTGCTCGGACTAGCGGGGCTGGCACAGATACGCAGTATTTT
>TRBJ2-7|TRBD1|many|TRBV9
CASSVEDRQDRGASYEQYF
TGTGCCAGCAGCGTAGAGGACCGTCAGGACAGGGGGGCGTCCTACGAGCAGTACTTC
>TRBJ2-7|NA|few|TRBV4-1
CASSPLDPGREYF
TGCGCCAGCAGCCCCCTAGATCCGGGGAGAGAGTACTTC
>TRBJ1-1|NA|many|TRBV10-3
CAISEVNGQNTEAFF
TGTGCCATCAGTGAAGTTAATGGACAGAACACTGAAGCTTTCTTT